This TCR beta chain was sequenced for a study of T cell responses to AZD1222 COVID-19 vaccine. Study-wide background: Second-dose recipients at about 4 or about 12 weeks were treated as one pooled group.

As concerns this clone: Its antigen remains unknown.

Sequencing was performed with immunoSEQ multiplex PCR; in TCRdb, only in-frame clones are kept and a portion is missing. Seen here are about 55,000 clones, 89% observed once, and the top ten hold 1.5% to 2.5%. Study-level results: Baseline serostatus was positive in only a handful of AZD1222 recipients.

Sequencing used peripheral blood, obtained on day 0 of AZD1222 vaccination. This TCR was recovered from an adult in good health.

CDR3 amino acids: CASSLDAGDGGYTF. DNA for the CDR3: TGTGCCAGCAGCTTAGATGCCGGGGACGGTGGCTACACCTTC. The V call is TRBV11-2, the J call TRBJ1-2; TRBD1 might be the D (5 bases). This CDR3 has 14 amino acids. V was trimmed by 0 bases and J by 7 bases, leaving 12 bases between them. Germline values: CDR1 SGHAT, CDR2 FQNNGV.